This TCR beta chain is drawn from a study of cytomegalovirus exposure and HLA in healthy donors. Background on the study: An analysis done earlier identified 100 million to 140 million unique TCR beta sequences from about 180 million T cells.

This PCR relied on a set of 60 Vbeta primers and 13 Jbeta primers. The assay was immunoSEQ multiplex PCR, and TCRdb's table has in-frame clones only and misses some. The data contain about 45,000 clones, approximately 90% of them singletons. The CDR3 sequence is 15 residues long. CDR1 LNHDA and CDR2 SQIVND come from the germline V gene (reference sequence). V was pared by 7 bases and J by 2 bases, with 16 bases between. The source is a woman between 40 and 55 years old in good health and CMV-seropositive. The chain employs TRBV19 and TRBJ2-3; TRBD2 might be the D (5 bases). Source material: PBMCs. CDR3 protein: CASIQDPGSTDTQYF. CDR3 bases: TGTGCCAGTATCCAAGACCCGGGGTCCACAGATACGCAGTATTTT.